This record covers a single T cell receptor beta chain. As yet, its antigen is unknown. It was second doses at about 4 or about 12 weeks that were pooled. The entry originates in a study of T cell responses to AZD1222 COVID-19 vaccine. The study, taken as a whole, reports: Repertoire sampling was restricted to post-peak T cell response timepoints. There were mostly white British donors and more females than males, and clonal diversity was possibly underestimated. Elevations in Spike-specific TCR breadth and depth followed administration of two AZD1222 doses.

The germline gives CDR1 MDHEN, CDR2 SYDVKM. This CDR3 is 14 amino acids long. Trimming took 7 bases from V and 2 from J; bases not matched to a gene: 8. The data were produced by immunoSEQ multiplex PCR, yet TCRdb's version contains in-frame clones alone and is incomplete. This sample carries 150,000 or so clones, around 92% of them seen once, and the ten largest clones take 3.6%. V is TRBV28 and J is TRBJ2-7; 7 bases fit TRBD1. This clonotype originated in an adult who received the AZD1222 COVID-19 vaccine. Here the sequenced sample was peripheral blood, taken 28 days after the second AZD1222 dose. CDR3 sequence: CASTLGQSAYEQYF. CDR3 DNA: TGTGCCAGCACTTTGGGACAGAGTGCCTACGAGCAGTACTTC. The variable domain in full, with the rest retrieved from reference TRBV28 and TRBJ2-7, is DVKVTQSSRYLVKRTGEKVFLECVQDMDHENMFWYRQDPGLGLRLIYFSYDVKMKEKGDIPEGYSVSREKKERFSLILESASTNQTSMYLCASTLGQSAYEQYFGPGTRLTVT.